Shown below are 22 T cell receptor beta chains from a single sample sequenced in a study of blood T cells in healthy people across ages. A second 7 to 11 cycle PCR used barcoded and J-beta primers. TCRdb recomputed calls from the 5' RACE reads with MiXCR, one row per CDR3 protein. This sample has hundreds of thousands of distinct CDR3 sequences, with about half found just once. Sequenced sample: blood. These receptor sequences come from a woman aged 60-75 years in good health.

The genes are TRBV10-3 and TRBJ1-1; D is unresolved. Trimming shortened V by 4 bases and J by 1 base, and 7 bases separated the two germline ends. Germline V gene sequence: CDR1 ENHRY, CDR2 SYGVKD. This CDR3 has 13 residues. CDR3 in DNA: TGTGCCATCAGTGCTCTCGGGAACACTGAAGCTTTCTTT. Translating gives CAISALGNTEAFF.

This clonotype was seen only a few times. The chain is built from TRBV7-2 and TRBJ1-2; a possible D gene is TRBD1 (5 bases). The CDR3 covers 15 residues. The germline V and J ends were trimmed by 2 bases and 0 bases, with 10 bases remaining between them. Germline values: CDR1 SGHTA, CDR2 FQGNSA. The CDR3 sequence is CASSLLGPANYGYTF. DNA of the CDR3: TGTGCCAGCAGCTTATTGGGGCCAGCTAACTATGGCTACACCTTC. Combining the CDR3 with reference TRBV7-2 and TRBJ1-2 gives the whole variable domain GAGVSQSPSNKVTEKGKDVELRCDPISGHTALYWYRQSLGQGLEFLIYFQGNSAPDKSGLPSDRFSAERTGGSVSTLTIQRTQQEDSAVYLCASSLLGPANYGYTFGSGTRLTVV.

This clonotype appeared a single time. This chain's CDR3 is CASSFILGIAKNIQYF. The CDR3 region has the DNA TGTGCCAGCAGTTTCATTTTGGGGATAGCCAAAAACATTCAGTACTTC. The rearrangement links TRBV28 to TRBJ2-4; D is undetermined. CDR1 is MDHEN, CDR2 SYDVKM, per germline. V was cut by 3 bases and J by 0 bases, with 12 bases left in between. The CDR3 totals 16 residues.

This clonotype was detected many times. The CDR3, as DNA: TGTGCCATCAGGCAGGGGGGTGCCTACAATGAGCAGTTCTTC. Residues: CAIRQGGAYNEQFF. This chain uses TRBV10-3 with TRBJ2-1, with TRBD1 as a possible D gene (7 bases). Per the germline V gene, CDR1 is ENHRY and CDR2 is SYGVKD. The V end lost 6 bases, the J end lost 2 bases, and 11 bases lay between the germline ends. CDR3 length: 14 residues.

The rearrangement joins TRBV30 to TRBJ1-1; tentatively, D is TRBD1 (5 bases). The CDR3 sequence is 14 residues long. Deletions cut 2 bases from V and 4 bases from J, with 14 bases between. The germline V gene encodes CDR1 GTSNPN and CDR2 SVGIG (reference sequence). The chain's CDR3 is CAWSLGTAGTEAFF. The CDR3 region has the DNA TGTGCCTGGAGTCTCGGGACGGCGGGCACTGAAGCTTTCTTT.

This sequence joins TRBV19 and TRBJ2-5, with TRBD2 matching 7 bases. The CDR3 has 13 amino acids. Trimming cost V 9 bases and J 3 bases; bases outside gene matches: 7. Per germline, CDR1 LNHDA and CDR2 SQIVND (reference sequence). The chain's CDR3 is CASRGVRKETQYF. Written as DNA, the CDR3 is TGTGCCAGCCGGGGGGTGCGCAAAGAGACCCAGTACTTC.

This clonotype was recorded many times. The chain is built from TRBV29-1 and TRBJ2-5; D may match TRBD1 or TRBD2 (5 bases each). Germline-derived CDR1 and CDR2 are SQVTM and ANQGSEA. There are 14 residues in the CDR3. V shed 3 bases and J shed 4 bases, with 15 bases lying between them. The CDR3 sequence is CSVETPGRRETQYF. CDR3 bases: TGCAGCGTTGAGACACCGGGACGGAGAGAGACCCAGTACTTC.

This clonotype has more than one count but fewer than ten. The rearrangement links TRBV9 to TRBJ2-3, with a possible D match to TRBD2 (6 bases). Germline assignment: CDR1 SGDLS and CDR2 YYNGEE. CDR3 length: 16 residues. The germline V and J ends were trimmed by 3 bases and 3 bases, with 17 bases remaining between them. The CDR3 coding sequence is TGTGCCAGCAGCGCCTATGGAGGAGGAGGGACAGATACGCAGTATTTT. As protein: CASSAYGGGGTDTQYF.

CDR3 sequence: CASSHRQDTDTQYF. CDR3 sequence (DNA): TGCGCCAGCAGCCATAGGCAGGACACAGATACGCAGTATTTT. The chain has TRBV5-1 and TRBJ2-3; D remains ambiguous. The CDR3 sequence is 14 residues long. The germline V gene has CDR1 SGHRS and CDR2 YFSETQ. V gave up 4 bases and J gave up 2 bases, with 11 bases separating them. Full variable domain (missing parts from reference TRBV5-1 and TRBJ2-3): KAGVTQTPRYLIKTRGQQVTLSCSPISGHRSVSWYQQTPGQGLQFLFEYFSETQRNKGNFPGRFSGRQFSNSRSEMNVSTLELGDSALYLCASSHRQDTDTQYFGPGTRLTVL.

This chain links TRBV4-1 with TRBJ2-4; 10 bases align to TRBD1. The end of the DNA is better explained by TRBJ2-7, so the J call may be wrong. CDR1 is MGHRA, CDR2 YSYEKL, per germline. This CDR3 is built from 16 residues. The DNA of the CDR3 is TGCGCCAGCAGCCCTTCAGGACAGGGGGGAACCTACGAGCAGTACTTC. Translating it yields CASSPSGQGGTYEQYF.

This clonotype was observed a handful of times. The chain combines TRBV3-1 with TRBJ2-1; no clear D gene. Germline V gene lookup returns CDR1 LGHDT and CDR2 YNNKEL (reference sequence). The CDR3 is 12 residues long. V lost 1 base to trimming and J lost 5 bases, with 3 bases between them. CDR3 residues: CASSQVHNEQFF. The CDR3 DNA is TGTGCCAGCAGCCAAGTCCACAATGAGCAGTTCTTC.

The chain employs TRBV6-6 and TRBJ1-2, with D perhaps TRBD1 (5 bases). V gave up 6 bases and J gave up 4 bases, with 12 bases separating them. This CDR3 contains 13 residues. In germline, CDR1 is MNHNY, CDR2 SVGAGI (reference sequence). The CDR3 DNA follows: TGTGCCAGCAGCCTGGGGGACCTCTATGGCTACACCTTC. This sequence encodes CASSLGDLYGYTF.

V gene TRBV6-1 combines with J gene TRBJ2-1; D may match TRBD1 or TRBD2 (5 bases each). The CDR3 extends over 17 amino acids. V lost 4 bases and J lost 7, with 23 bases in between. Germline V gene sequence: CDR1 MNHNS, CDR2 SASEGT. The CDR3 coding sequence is TGTGCCAGCAGTGCTCCCCCCGGGACCTTGCGTCTGAATGAGCAGTTCTTC. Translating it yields CASSAPPGTLRLNEQFF.

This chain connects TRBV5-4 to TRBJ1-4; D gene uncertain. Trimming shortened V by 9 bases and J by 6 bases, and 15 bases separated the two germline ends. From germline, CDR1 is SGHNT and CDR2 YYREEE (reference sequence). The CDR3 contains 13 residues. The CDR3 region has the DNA TGTGCCACTCTCACAAACCCGGATGAAAAACTGTTTTTT. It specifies CATLTNPDEKLFF.

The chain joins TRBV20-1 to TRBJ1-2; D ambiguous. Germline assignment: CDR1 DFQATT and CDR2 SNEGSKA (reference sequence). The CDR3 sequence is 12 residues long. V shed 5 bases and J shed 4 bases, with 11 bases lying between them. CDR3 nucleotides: TGCAGTGCTGACGAATCCAGCTATGGCTACACCTTC. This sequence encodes CSADESSYGYTF.

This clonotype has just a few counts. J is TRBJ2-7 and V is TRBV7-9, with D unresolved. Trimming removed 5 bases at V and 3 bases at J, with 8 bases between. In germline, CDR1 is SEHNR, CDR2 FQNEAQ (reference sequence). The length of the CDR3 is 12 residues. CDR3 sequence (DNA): TGTGCCAGCAGCCCTTCCTACTACGAGCAGTACTTC. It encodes CASSPSYYEQYF.

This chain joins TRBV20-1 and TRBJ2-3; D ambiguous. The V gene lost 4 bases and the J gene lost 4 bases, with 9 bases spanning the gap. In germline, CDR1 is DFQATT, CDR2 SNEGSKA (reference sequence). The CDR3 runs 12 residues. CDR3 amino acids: CSATQGPDTQYF. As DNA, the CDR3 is TGCAGTGCTACCCAAGGGCCAGATACGCAGTATTTT.

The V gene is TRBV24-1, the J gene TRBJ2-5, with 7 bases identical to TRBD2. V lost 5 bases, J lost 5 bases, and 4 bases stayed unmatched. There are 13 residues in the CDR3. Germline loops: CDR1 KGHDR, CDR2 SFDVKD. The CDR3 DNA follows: TGTGCCACCAGTGGGCGGGAGCGGGAGACCCAGTACTTC. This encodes CATSGRERETQYF.

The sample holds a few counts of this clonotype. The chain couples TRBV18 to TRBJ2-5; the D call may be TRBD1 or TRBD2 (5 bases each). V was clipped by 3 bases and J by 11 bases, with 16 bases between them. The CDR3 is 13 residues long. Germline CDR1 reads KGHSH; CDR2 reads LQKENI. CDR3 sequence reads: CASSPLPGWEQYF. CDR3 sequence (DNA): TGTGCCAGCTCACCGCTCCCAGGGTGGGAGCAGTACTTC.

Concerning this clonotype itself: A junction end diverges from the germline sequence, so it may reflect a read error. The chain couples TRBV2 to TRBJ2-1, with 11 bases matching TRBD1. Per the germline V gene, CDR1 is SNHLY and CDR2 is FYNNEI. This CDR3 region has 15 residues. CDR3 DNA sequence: TGTGCCAGCAGTGAACAGGGGACAGGGGGTAATGAACAGTTCTTC. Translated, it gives CASSEQGTGGNEQFF.

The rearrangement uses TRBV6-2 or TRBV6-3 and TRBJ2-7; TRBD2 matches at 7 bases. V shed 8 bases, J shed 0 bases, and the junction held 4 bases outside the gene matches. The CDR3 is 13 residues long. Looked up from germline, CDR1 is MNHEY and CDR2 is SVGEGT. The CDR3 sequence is CASQRGSSYEQYF. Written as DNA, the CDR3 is TGTGCCAGCCAGCGCGGGAGCTCCTACGAGCAGTACTTC.

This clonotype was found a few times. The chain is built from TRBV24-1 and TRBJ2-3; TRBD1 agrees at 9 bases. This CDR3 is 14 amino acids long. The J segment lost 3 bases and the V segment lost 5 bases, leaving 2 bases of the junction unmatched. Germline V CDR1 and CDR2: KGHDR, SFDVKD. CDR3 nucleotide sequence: TGTGCCACCAGTGTAGGACAGGGGACAGATACGCAGTATTTT. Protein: CATSVGQGTDTQYF.